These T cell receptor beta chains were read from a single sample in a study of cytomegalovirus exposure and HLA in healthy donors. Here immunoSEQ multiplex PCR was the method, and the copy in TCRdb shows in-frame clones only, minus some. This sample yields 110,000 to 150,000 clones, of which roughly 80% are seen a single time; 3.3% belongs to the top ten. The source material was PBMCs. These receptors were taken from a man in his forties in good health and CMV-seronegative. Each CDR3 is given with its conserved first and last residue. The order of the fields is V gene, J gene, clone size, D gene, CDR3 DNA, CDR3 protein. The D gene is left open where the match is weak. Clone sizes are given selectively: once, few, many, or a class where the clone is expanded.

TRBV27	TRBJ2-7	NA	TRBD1	TGTGCCAGCAGCTTTCTGACAGGGGTCGAGCAGTACTTC	CASSFLTGVEQYF
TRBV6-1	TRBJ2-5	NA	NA	TGTGCCAGCAGTACTCTCACTCGCGGGGAGGAGACCCAGTACTTC	CASSTLTRGEETQYF
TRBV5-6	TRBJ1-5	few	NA	TGTGCCAGCAGCTCGTTCTCGGGATTAGGAAGGCAGCCCCAGCATTTT	CASSSFSGLGRQPQHF
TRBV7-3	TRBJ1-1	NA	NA	TGTGCCAGCAGCTCTCAGGTGAGCACTGAAGCTTTCTTT	CASSSQVSTEAFF
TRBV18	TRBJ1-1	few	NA	TGTGCCAGCTTGGCAGGCCTGAACACTGAAGCTTTCTTT	CASLAGLNTEAFF
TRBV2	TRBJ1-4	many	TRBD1	TGTGCCAGCAGTGGGCAAGCAGGGGGTAATGAAAAACTGTTTTTT	CASSGQAGGNEKLFF
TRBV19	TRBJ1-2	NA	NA	TGTGCCAGTAGTGTCCCCCGAGTCGCTAACTATGGCTACACCTTC	CASSVPRVANYGYTF
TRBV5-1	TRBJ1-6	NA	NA	TGCGCCAGCAGCTTGGGGACAGCGGGGAATTCACCCCTCCACTTT	CASSLGTAGNSPLHF
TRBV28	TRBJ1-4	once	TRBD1	TGTGCCAGCAGTCAAGCAGGGACAGGGGGCAATGAAAAACTGTTTTTT	CASSQAGTGGNEKLFF
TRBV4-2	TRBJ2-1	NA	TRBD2	TGTGCCAGCAGCCAAGATGGATCCGGGACTAGCGGTTACAATGAGCAGTTCTTC	CASSQDGSGTSGYNEQFF
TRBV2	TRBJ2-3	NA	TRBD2	TGTGCCAGCAGCGAGCGGGGGGGCCGAAGAGATACGCAGTATTTT	CASSERGGRRDTQYF
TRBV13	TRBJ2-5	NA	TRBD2	TGTGCCAGCAGCTTAGTGGTAGCGGGGGGGGACCAAGAGACCCAGTACTTC	CASSLVVAGGDQETQYF
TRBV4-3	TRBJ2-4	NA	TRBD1	TGCGCCAGCAGTCTACAGCTCACAGGGGTAGCCAAAAACATTCAGTACTTC	CASSLQLTGVAKNIQYF
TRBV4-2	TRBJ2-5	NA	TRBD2	TGTGCCAGCAGTTACGTCGGAAGCGGGGGTGAGGGGACCCAGTACTTC	CASSYVGSGGEGTQYF
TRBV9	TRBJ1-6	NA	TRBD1	TGTGCCAGCAGCGAGGAGAACAGGGGATCCTATAATTCACCCCTCCACTTT	CASSEENRGSYNSPLHF
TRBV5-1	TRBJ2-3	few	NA	TGCGCCAGCAGCGCCCGGGGGGCGAGCACAGATACGCAGTATTTT	CASSARGASTDTQYF